A single sample is the source of the 9 T cell receptor beta chains below, sequenced in a study of PD-1 blockade in classical Hodgkin lymphoma. The repertoire was sequenced with immunoSEQ multiplex PCR; TCRdb's copy has only in-frame clones and lacks some. The sample has about 22,000 clones, approximately 67% seen once. Time point specified: cycle 4 day 1 (C4D1), after 5 to 7 weeks of nivolumab. Brentuximab vedotin exposure varied among the patients, all of whom had relapsed after autologous stem cell transplantation. Magnetic negative selection was used to purify CD4+ T cells from PBMCs that had been thawed. Sequences were derived from CD4+ T cells from blood, sampled before the fourth cycle of nivolumab. The receptor set was obtained from a human donor with classical Hodgkin lymphoma.

The rearrangement uses TRBV19 and TRBJ1-6; D gene uncertain. The CDR3 sequence is 14 residues long. Germline CDR1 LNHDA, CDR2 SQIVND (reference sequence). V shed 7 bases and J shed 7 bases, with 14 bases lying between them. CDR3: CASTQAGGNSPLHF. CDR3 bases: TGTGCCAGTACCCAGGCCGGCGGGAATTCACCCCTCCACTTT. The full variable domain, its missing parts supplied by reference TRBV19 and TRBJ1-6, is DGGITQSPKYLFRKEGQNVTLSCEQNLNHDAMYWYRQDPGQGLRLIYYSQIVNDFQKGDIAEGYSVSREKKESFPLTVTSAQKNPTAFYLCASTQAGGNSPLHFGNGTRLTVT.

This chain joins TRBV4-3 and TRBJ2-1; 9 bases line up with TRBD2. CDR3 length: 20 residues. Trimming removed 0 bases from V and 0 bases from J; junction bases left unmatched: 12. Germline V gives CDR1 LGHNA, CDR2 YSLEER. This CDR3 reads CASSQDIGGTSTSSYNEQFF. The CDR3 nucleotides are TGCGCCAGCAGCCAAGATATTGGGGGGACTAGCACGAGCTCCTACAATGAGCAGTTCTTC.

The chain employs TRBV6-1 and TRBJ2-3, with 8 bases identical to TRBD2. Germline CDR1 and CDR2: MNHNS and SASEGT. V lost 6 bases, J lost 5 bases, and 7 bases stayed unmatched. CDR3 length: 14 residues. CDR3 region: CASRPAGEVDTQYF. DNA for the CDR3: TGTGCCAGCAGACCAGCGGGGGAGGTAGATACGCAGTATTTT.

This clone was seen a few times. J is TRBJ2-7 and V is TRBV5-1; 13 bases match TRBD2. Per germline, CDR1 SGHRS and CDR2 YFSETQ. With V trimmed by 4 bases and J by 5 bases, 12 bases remained unmatched. There are 17 residues in the CDR3. DNA for the CDR3: TGCGCCAGCAGCGGGGGGACTAGCGGGGCCCTAGCGCACGAGCAGTACTTC. Translation: CASSGGTSGALAHEQYF. The full variable domain, rest sourced from reference TRBV5-1 and TRBJ2-7, is KAGVTQTPRYLIKTRGQQVTLSCSPISGHRSVSWYQQTPGQGLQFLFEYFSETQRNKGNFPGRFSGRQFSNSRSEMNVSTLELGDSALYLCASSGGTSGALAHEQYFGPGTRLTVT.

This chain uses TRBV19 with TRBJ2-3; 9 bases are shared with TRBD1. Germline trimming cut 2 bases from V and 7 bases from J; bases unmatched to any gene: 10. The CDR3 covers 16 residues. Germline V gene data show CDR1 as LNHDA and CDR2 as SQIVND (reference sequence). The CDR3 coding sequence is TGTGCCAGTAGTATACAGGGACAGGGACGACAGAATACGCAGTATTTT. This encodes CASSIQGQGRQNTQYF.

This rearrangement joins TRBV13 to TRBJ2-7; D may match TRBD1 or TRBD2 (5 bases each). The CDR3 has 15 amino acids. Trimming pared 4 bases from V and 0 bases from J, leaving 13 bases between. Germline CDR1 reads PRHDT; CDR2 reads FYEKMQ (reference sequence). DNA for the CDR3: TGTGCCAGCAGCTCGACCCGGGACGGCTCCTACGAGCAGTACTTC. Protein sequence: CASSSTRDGSYEQYF.

The V and J genes are TRBV19 and TRBJ1-2, with D hard to call. The CDR3 is 13 amino acids. V dropped 3 bases and J dropped 4 bases, with 9 bases sitting between them. Germline CDR1 and CDR2: LNHDA and SQIVND (reference sequence). DNA of the CDR3: TGTGCCAGTAGTATCGACTTTCTCTATGGCTACACCTTC. Residues: CASSIDFLYGYTF.

The genes are TRBV6-5 and TRBJ1-1; the D gene is possibly TRBD1 (6 bases). Germline V lookup: CDR1 MNHEY, CDR2 SVGAGI. V was shortened by 10 bases and J by 0 bases, with 9 bases between the two germline ends. This CDR3 is 12 amino acids long. The CDR3 DNA sequence: TGTGCCATCGGACAGCTGAACACTGAAGCTTTCTTT. Its protein product is CAIGQLNTEAFF.

The chain uses TRBV25-1 and TRBJ1-1, with D hard to call. V lost 2 bases, J lost 5 bases, and 18 bases lay in between. This CDR3 contains 16 residues. Germline lookup yields CDR1 MGHDK and CDR2 SYGVNS. CDR3 loop: CASSEIYPVTRTEAFF. The DNA of the CDR3 is TGTGCCAGCAGTGAAATCTATCCGGTAACGAGAACTGAAGCTTTCTTT.